The clone carrying this T cell receptor beta chain has a single count. What it binds is not known. V gave up 4 bases and J gave up 6 bases, with 13 bases separating them. The CDR3 runs 15 residues. CDR1 is SGHTA, CDR2 FQGTGA, per germline. This specimen comes from a study of cytomegalovirus exposure and HLA in healthy donors. Study outcomes and limitations: Most sequenced TCRs were rare (though some public TCRs occurred in many donors). TCR beta chains numbering more than 150 were designated cytomegalovirus-associated.

Amplification used 60 Vbeta primers and 13 Jbeta primers. Measured with immunoSEQ multiplex PCR; TCRdb has only the in-frame clones, and not every one. The profile shows approximately 190,000 clones, 65% to 90% of them singletons. J is TRBJ1-6 and V is TRBV7-3; no clear D gene. The TCR comes from a man aged 35 to 55 in good health and CMV-seropositive. Sequencing input: PBMCs. CDR3 bases: TGTGCCAGCAGCTCCGGGATACATGTTAATTCACCCCTCCACTTT. Its protein product is CASSSGIHVNSPLHF.